The 27 T cell receptor beta chains listed next were all sequenced from one sample in a study of blood T cells in healthy people across ages. The authors ran a second PCR of 7 to 11 cycles using a sample-barcoded 5' primer and a J-beta primer mix. TCRdb ran MiXCR on the 5' RACE reads and lists one entry per CDR3 protein. The data contain under 700,000 distinct CDR3 sequences, 24% of them singletons. The data were also submitted as part of a second study, on T cells of mothers and their children.

Input material: blood. The receptors derive from a boy aged 5 to 17 in good health.

The chain links TRBV6-1 to TRBJ1-3, with unresolved D. This CDR3 is built from 16 residues. CDR1 MNHNS and CDR2 SASEGT come from the germline V gene. The germline V and J ends were trimmed by 4 bases and 0 bases, with 13 bases remaining between them. The CDR3 region has the DNA TGTGCCAGCAGTGTCCGCAGGAGAAACTCTGGAAACACCATATATTTT. Its protein product is CASSVRRRNSGNTIYF.

This clonotype was recorded a few times. V gene TRBV7-9 combines with J gene TRBJ1-3; D is perhaps TRBD1 (6 bases). The CDR3 loop spans 15 amino acids. The V gene's germline CDR1 is SEHNR and CDR2 FQNEAQ (reference sequence). The V gene lost 5 bases and the J gene lost 0 bases, with 11 bases spanning the gap. CDR3 loop: CASSAGEYSGNTIYF. DNA for the CDR3: TGTGCCAGCAGCGCAGGGGAATACTCTGGAAACACCATATATTTT. The full variable domain, its missing parts supplied by reference TRBV7-9 and TRBJ1-3, is DTGVSQNPRHKITKRGQNVTFRCDPISEHNRLYWYRQTLGQGPEFLTYFQNEAQLEKSRLLSDRFSAERPKGSFSTLEIQRTEQGDSAMYLCASSAGEYSGNTIYFGEGSWLTVV.

This clonotype came up a few times. The chain has TRBV28 and TRBJ2-1; tentative D call: TRBD2 (6 bases). With 3 bases removed from V and 6 bases from J, the gap between germline ends came to 12 bases. Germline CDR1 reads MDHEN; CDR2 reads SYDVKM. The CDR3 contains 14 residues. The CDR3 DNA reads as TGTGCCAGCAGTTTTGCGGGGTTGGGCAATGAGCAGTTCTTC. Translation: CASSFAGLGNEQFF.

This clonotype was recorded a few times. V and J are TRBV1 and TRBJ2-4; the table's D call TRBD1 went unverified against the DNA. TRBV1 is described as a pseudogene. The length of the CDR3 is 14 residues. The CDR3 loop reads CTSDPTGFKNIQYF. In DNA form, the CDR3 reads TGCACCAGCGACCCGACAGGATTCAAAAACATTCAGTACTTC.

V is TRBV4-1 and J is TRBJ2-1, with D possibly TRBD1 on 8 matching bases. This CDR3 has 16 amino acids. Trimming took 8 bases from V and 8 from J, leaving 25 bases between them. Germline CDR1 MGHRA, CDR2 YSYEKL. CDR3 loop: CASGPLLQGGADEQFF. In DNA, the CDR3 is TGCGCCAGCGGCCCCCTCTTACAGGGGGGGGCCGATGAGCAGTTCTTC.

This chain uses TRBV4-1 with TRBJ2-3; 9 nucleotides match TRBD2. Losses at the gene ends were 5 bases for V and 0 bases for J; bases not matched to a gene: 6. The germline V gene encodes CDR1 MGHRA and CDR2 YSYEKL. The CDR3 loop spans 16 amino acids. The chain's CDR3 is CASSESGGPSTDTQYF. The CDR3 nucleotides read TGCGCCAGCAGCGAGAGCGGGGGGCCTAGCACAGATACGCAGTATTTT.

J is TRBJ1-2 and V is TRBV7-3; D gene ambiguous. This CDR3 has 14 residues. Germline CDR1 is SGHTA and CDR2 is FQGTGA. V was cut by 5 bases and J by 10 bases, with 20 bases left in between. The CDR3, as DNA: TGTGCCAGCAGCCCACCCCCAGGCCCAGGCGACTACACCTTC. It specifies CASSPPPGPGDYTF.

The chain carries TRBV20-1 and TRBJ2-2; possibly TRBD1 for D (6 bases). There are 14 residues in the CDR3. Germline V lookup: CDR1 DFQATT, CDR2 SNEGSKA (reference sequence). Trimming shortened V by 2 bases and J by 8 bases, and 15 bases separated the two germline ends. DNA of the CDR3: TGCAGTGCTAGATCGACAGGTCCGATAGGGGAGCTGTTTTTT. This encodes CSARSTGPIGELFF.

This clonotype was seen a handful of times. This sequence joins TRBV29-1 and TRBJ2-1, with D tentatively TRBD2 (6 bases). This CDR3 spans 14 amino acids. Germline V gene sequence: CDR1 SQVTM, CDR2 ANQGSEA. The V and J ends lost 3 bases and 6 bases respectively, with 15 bases between them. The CDR3 bases are TGCAGCGTTGAGGGACTTGGGTGGAGCAATGAGCAGTTCTTC. It encodes CSVEGLGWSNEQFF.

The chain has TRBV29-1 and TRBJ1-2, with D uncertain. This CDR3 spans 12 amino acids. Germline V lookup: CDR1 SQVTM, CDR2 ANQGSEA. The V and J ends lost 4 bases and 2 bases respectively, with 8 bases between them. This chain's CDR3 is CSVAHPNYGYTF. Written as DNA, the CDR3 is TGCAGCGTTGCCCACCCGAACTATGGCTACACCTTC.

As for this clonotype: This may stem from a read error, because a much larger clone lies one nucleotide away. The chain couples TRBV20-1 to TRBJ2-5; D uncertain. The germline CDR1 and CDR2 sequences are DFQATT and SNEGSKA (reference sequence). The CDR3 sequence is 13 residues long. The CDR3 DNA reads as TGCAGTGCCGCGAAACCAGTACAAGAGACCCAGCACTTC. It encodes CSAAKPVQETQHF.

The V gene is TRBV7-3, the J gene TRBJ2-3; no clear D. Germline values: CDR1 SGHTA, CDR2 FQGTGA. The CDR3 sequence is 15 residues long. V was trimmed by 2 bases and J by 2 bases, leaving 11 bases between them. The CDR3 sequence: CASSLLTQSTDTQYF. The CDR3 DNA reads TGTGCCAGCAGCTTACTTACCCAATCCACAGATACGCAGTATTTT. Together with reference TRBV7-3 and TRBJ2-3, the CDR3 gives the full variable domain: GAGVSQTPSNKVTEKGKYVELRCDPISGHTALYWYRQSLGQGPEFLIYFQGTGAADDSGLPNDRFFAVRPEGSVSTLKIQRTERGDSAVYLCASSLLTQSTDTQYFGPGTRLTVL.

On this clonotype itself: This sequence may be a read error, since a much larger clone differs from it by one base. The rearrangement joins TRBV24-1 to TRBJ2-5, with D maybe TRBD1 (6 bases). Germline V gene lookup returns CDR1 KGHDR and CDR2 SFDVKD. V was trimmed by 4 bases and J by 1 base, leaving 12 bases between them. CDR3 size: 15 residues. CDR3 coding DNA: TGTGCCACCAGTGACGAGACAGGATTCCAAGAGACCCAGTACTTC. Translated, it gives CATSDETGFQETQYF.

The genes are TRBV28 and TRBJ2-3; maybe TRBD2 (6 bases). Germline-derived CDR1 and CDR2 are MDHEN and SYDVKM. The CDR3 extends over 16 amino acids. Trimming pared 5 bases from V and 2 bases from J, leaving 17 bases between. Here the CDR3 reads CASSRSGPRFTDTQYF. The CDR3 DNA sequence: TGTGCCAGCAGTCGTAGCGGTCCTCGCTTCACAGATACGCAGTATTTT.

This clonotype was seen a single time. The chain uses TRBV3-1 and TRBJ2-1, with TRBD1 matching 7 bases. The J segment lost 4 bases and the V segment lost 0 bases, leaving 15 bases of the junction unmatched. The CDR3 is 19 residues long. Germline V lookup: CDR1 LGHDT, CDR2 YNNKEL (reference sequence). CDR3 region: CASSQDTGTVTGRYNEQFF. The CDR3 nucleotides read TGTGCCAGCAGCCAAGATACGGGGACAGTAACGGGGCGGTACAATGAGCAGTTCTTC.

The chain couples TRBV3-1 to TRBJ2-5; D gene unclear. The end of the DNA fits TRBJ2-1 better, so the J call may be wrong. Germline CDR1 is LGHDT and CDR2 is YNNKEL (reference sequence). The CDR3 loop spans 14 amino acids. This CDR3 reads CASSQVSRWYGQFF. Written as DNA, the CDR3 is TGTGCCAGCAGCCAAGTTTCTCGTTGGTATGGGCAGTTCTTC.

This rearrangement joins TRBV20-1 to TRBJ1-4; 7 positions match TRBD1. The junction had 12 bases not matched to a gene; V was cut back by 3 bases and J by 5 bases. The CDR3 totals 16 residues. Germline CDR1 and CDR2: DFQATT and SNEGSKA (reference sequence). The CDR3 DNA is TGCAGTGCTAGTCCCATTCGGACAGGAAACAATGAAAAACTGTTTTTT. Translation gives CSASPIRTGNNEKLFF.

This clonotype was seen at least ten times. In nucleotides, the CDR3 is TGTGCCAGCAGCACCCCCCCGTTTGAGACCCAGTACTTC. Amino acids: CASSTPPFETQYF. V usage is TRBV7-8 and J usage is TRBJ2-5; D remains ambiguous. Germline V lookup: CDR1 SGHVS, CDR2 FQNEAQ. The V end lost 5 bases, the J end lost 5 bases, and 12 bases lay between the germline ends. The CDR3 is 13 residues long.

This chain's CDR3 is CASIRPGQGSVLYEQYF. CDR3 DNA sequence: TGTGCCAGCATACGCCCGGGACAGGGGTCCGTACTCTACGAGCAGTACTTC. The gene calls are TRBV2 and TRBJ2-1; 10 positions match TRBD1. The J call may be wrong; the DNA end is better matched by TRBJ2-7. Germline V gene sequence: CDR1 SNHLY, CDR2 FYNNEI. This CDR3 has 17 residues.

This clonotype has more than one count but fewer than ten. The CDR3 region is CASSNMERGSYEQYF. CDR3 DNA: TGTGCCAGCAGCAACATGGAGAGGGGCTCCTACGAGCAGTACTTC. V is TRBV28 and J is TRBJ2-7, with D tentatively TRBD1 or TRBD2 (5 bases each). V was pared by 6 bases and J by 0 bases, with 15 bases between. Germline V gene lookup returns CDR1 MDHEN and CDR2 SYDVKM. The CDR3 loop spans 15 amino acids.

The gene calls are TRBV27 and TRBJ2-7; D perhaps matches TRBD1 (6 bases). The germline gives CDR1 MNHEY, CDR2 SMNVEV (reference sequence). V was trimmed by 4 bases and J by 2 bases, leaving 12 bases between them. The CDR3 sequence is 14 residues long. This CDR3 is CASSWRTAAYEQYF. For the CDR3, the DNA is TGTGCCAGCAGTTGGCGGACAGCTGCCTACGAGCAGTACTTC.

In regard to this clonotype: A much bigger clone sits one base away, suggesting this may be a read error. The chain links TRBV3-1 to TRBJ2-5; D is uncertain. V was cut by 0 bases and J by 6 bases, with 5 bases left in between. This CDR3 spans 12 amino acids. Germline CDR1 reads LGHDT; CDR2 reads YNNKEL (reference sequence). CDR3 sequence (DNA): TGTGCCAGCAGCCAAGATCGGAAGACCCAGTACTTC. This translates into CASSQDRKTQYF.

This clonotype showed up just a few times. The V gene is TRBV7-2, the J gene TRBJ2-3; no reliable D call. Between the trimmed V and J ends, which lost 3 bases and 0 bases, there was a span of 7 bases. There are 14 residues in the CDR3. The germline V gene has CDR1 SGHTA and CDR2 FQGNSA. The CDR3 sequence is CASSFYSSTDTQYF. The CDR3 nucleotides read TGTGCCAGCAGCTTCTATTCCAGCACAGATACGCAGTATTTT.

The rearrangement joins TRBV10-3 to TRBJ1-2, with TRBD1 matching over 7 bases. Germline CDR1 is ENHRY and CDR2 is SYGVKD. CDR3 size: 13 residues. Trimming cost V 6 bases and J 2 bases; bases outside gene matches: 3. For the CDR3, the DNA is TGTGCCATCAGCGTGGGACAGAACTATGGCTACACCTTC. It yields the protein CAISVGQNYGYTF.

This clonotype occurred a few times. This rearrangement joins TRBV21-1 to TRBJ2-5; the D call in the table, TRBD2, was not verified against the DNA. The end of the DNA aligns better with TRBJ2-1, so the J call may be wrong. TRBV21-1 is a pseudogene. The CDR3 runs 15 residues. CDR3 sequence (DNA): TGTGCCAGCAGCAAATTCGCGGGAGGGCACAATGAGCAGTTCTTC. Amino acids: CASSKFAGGHNEQFF.

Only a few counts were recorded for this clonotype. The CDR3: CASSALGSMPDTQYF. The CDR3 bases are TGTGCCAGCAGCGCCCTCGGGAGTATGCCAGATACGCAGTATTTT. This chain connects TRBV9 to TRBJ2-3, with D possibly being TRBD2 (6 bases). The length of the CDR3 is 15 residues. Trimming took off 3 bases at V and 4 bases at J, with 15 bases between the two ends. CDR1 and CDR2 from the germline V gene are SGDLS and YYNGEE.

This clonotype came up a few times. V and J are TRBV4-2 and TRBJ2-5; the D gene is possibly TRBD2 (6 bases). V dropped 1 base and J dropped 2 bases, with 11 bases sitting between them. Germline V gives CDR1 LGHNA, CDR2 YNFKEQ. This CDR3 is built from 15 residues. The chain's CDR3 is CASSQGTAGQETQYF. CDR3 sequence (DNA): TGTGCCAGCAGCCAAGGGACGGCGGGACAAGAGACCCAGTACTTC.